Below, 20 T cell receptor beta chains from the same sample are listed, as sequenced in a study of cytomegalovirus exposure and HLA in healthy donors. This PCR relied on a set of 60 Vbeta primers and 13 Jbeta primers. Profiled with immunoSEQ multiplex PCR; TCRdb holds only in-frame clones, not every one. The table shows over 200,000 clones, with just under 70% occurring only once. The sequenced sample was PBMCs. The receptors were gathered from a man aged 40-49 years in good health and CMV-seropositive.

V and J are TRBV7-9 and TRBJ2-7; TRBD2 might be the D (6 bases). Germline V gene data show CDR1 as SEHNR and CDR2 as FQNEAQ (reference sequence). Trimming stripped 5 bases from V and 6 bases from J, with 14 bases between. The length of the CDR3 is 13 residues. As DNA, the CDR3 is TGTGCCAGCAGCATCATTGGGGGGACCGAGCAGTACTTC. Amino acid sequence: CASSIIGGTEQYF.

This clone was seen a few times. The CDR3 DNA is TGTGCCAGCAGCGTAGCCCGGACAGTTAACACCGGGGAGCTGTTTTTT. Translated: CASSVARTVNTGELFF. The chain has TRBV9 and TRBJ2-2, with D tentatively TRBD1 (6 bases). Germline-derived CDR1 and CDR2 are SGDLS and YYNGEE. The V and J ends lost 0 bases and 2 bases respectively, with 11 bases between them. The length of the CDR3 is 16 residues. Complete variable domain (other parts from reference TRBV9 and TRBJ2-2): DSGVTQTPKHLITATGQRVTLRCSPRSGDLSVYWYQQSLDQGLQFLIQYYNGEERAKGNILERFSAQQFPDLHSELNLSSLELGDSALYFCASSVARTVNTGELFFGEGSRLTVL.

This clone was seen a single time. The chain uses TRBV18 and TRBJ2-3, with D maybe TRBD2 (5 bases). The CDR3 is made up of 16 amino acids. Trimming removed 1 base at V and 4 bases at J, with 15 bases between. Germline V CDR1 and CDR2: KGHSH, LQKENI. The CDR3 spells CASSPQSALASDTQYF. The CDR3 DNA reads TGTGCCAGCTCACCACAGTCAGCCCTAGCTTCAGATACGCAGTATTTT.

This clone was counted only a few times. This chain uses TRBV7-2 with TRBJ2-3; 8 bases agree with TRBD1. This CDR3 contains 15 residues. CDR1 is SGHTA and CDR2 is FQGNSA in the germline V gene. V lost 7 bases and J lost 3; bases outside the gene matches: 9. CDR3 sequence reads: CASTPTGGKTDTQYF. The CDR3 DNA reads as TGTGCCAGCACCCCCACAGGGGGGAAGACAGATACGCAGTATTTT.

The chain couples TRBV7-8 to TRBJ1-1; TRBD1 aligns across 7 bases. Germline values: CDR1 SGHVS, CDR2 FQNEAQ. With V trimmed by 5 bases and J by 8 bases, 14 bases remained unmatched. CDR3 length: 15 residues. Here the CDR3 reads CASSLRTGRKGEAFF. CDR3 in DNA: TGTGCCAGCAGCCTCAGGACAGGTAGAAAGGGGGAAGCTTTCTTT.

CDR3 region: CASSVGGRGEGETQYF. CDR3 DNA sequence: TGTGCCAGCAGCGTAGGGGGCAGGGGCGAAGGGGAGACCCAGTACTTC. The V call is TRBV9, the J call TRBJ2-5; D may be TRBD1 (6 bases). Per the germline V gene, CDR1 is SGDLS and CDR2 is YYNGEE. V was clipped by 0 bases and J by 5 bases, with 17 bases between them. CDR3 length: 16 residues.

A remark on this clone: Other DNA sequences in the same sample also yield this CDR3. The J gene is TRBJ2-7, the V gene TRBV2; 7 bases map to TRBD1. The CDR3 totals 14 residues. V lost 6 bases and J lost 1; bases outside the gene matches: 6. CDR1 is SNHLY, CDR2 FYNNEI, per germline. CDR3 DNA sequence: TGTGCCAGCAGGGCCGGGACAGTGTCCTACGAGCAGTACTTC. Amino acids: CASRAGTVSYEQYF. Full variable domain (outside the CDR3, taken from reference TRBV2 and TRBJ2-7): EPEVTQTPSHQVTQMGQEVILRCVPISNHLYFYWYRQILGQKVEFLVSFYNNEISEKSEIFDDQFSVERPDGSNFTLKIRSTKLEDSAMYFCASRAGTVSYEQYFGPGTRLTVT.

This chain uses TRBV15 with TRBJ2-7; 10 bases fit TRBD1. J was trimmed by 4 bases and V by 2 bases; bases with no gene match: 8. CDR3 size: 16 residues. CDR1 and CDR2 (germline): LNHNV, YYDKDF (reference sequence). Here the CDR3 reads CATSRFGQGGPYEQYF. The CDR3 bases are TGTGCCACCAGCAGATTTGGACAGGGGGGCCCTTACGAGCAGTACTTC.

This clone came up a few times. The genes are TRBV28 and TRBJ2-3, with 10 bases fitting TRBD2. This CDR3 has 16 amino acids. Unmatched junction bases numbered 4, after V lost 2 bases and J lost 2 bases. Per the germline V gene, CDR1 is MDHEN and CDR2 is SYDVKM. The CDR3 DNA follows: TGTGCCAGCAGTTTAAGCCTAGCGGGGGCCACAGATACGCAGTATTTT. This gives the protein CASSLSLAGATDTQYF.

The rearrangement links TRBV5-1 to TRBJ1-2; unclear D gene. The ends were cut back, 4 bases at V and 4 bases at J, with 17 bases in the middle. Germline V gene data show CDR1 as SGHRS and CDR2 as YFSETQ. The CDR3 has 15 residues. DNA of the CDR3: TGCGCCAGCAGCGACGCGACTGGCTCTCCCTATGGCTACACCTTC. Protein product: CASSDATGSPYGYTF.

V and J are TRBV19 and TRBJ2-2; tentatively, D is TRBD1 (5 bases). Germline V gene data show CDR1 as LNHDA and CDR2 as SQIVND (reference sequence). The CDR3 length is 14 residues. Trimming stripped 4 bases from V and 5 bases from J, with 11 bases between. This CDR3 is CASSRGRSTGELFF. CDR3 bases: TGTGCCAGTAGTAGGGGCCGCTCTACCGGGGAGCTGTTTTTT.

This clone was recorded only once. This chain joins TRBV7-9 and TRBJ2-1, with 11 bases lining up with TRBD2. V gave up 5 bases and J gave up 5 bases; unmatched junction bases: 11. Germline CDR1 SEHNR, CDR2 FQNEAQ (reference sequence). This CDR3 is built from 17 residues. CDR3 sequence reads: CASSVGGGTSGNNEQFF. In nucleotides, the CDR3 is TGTGCCAGCAGCGTCGGGGGGGGGACTAGCGGCAACAATGAGCAGTTCTTC.

The V gene is TRBV5-5, the J gene TRBJ2-1, with D maybe TRBD1 (7 bases). The germline V and J ends were trimmed by 4 bases and 6 bases, with 17 bases remaining between them. Germline V gene data show CDR1 as SGHKS and CDR2 as YYEKEE (reference sequence). The CDR3 length is 15 residues. The CDR3 loop reads CASSESTGRPNEQFF. The CDR3 DNA is TGTGCCAGCAGCGAATCGACAGGGAGGCCCAATGAGCAGTTCTTC.

The CDR3 coding sequence is TGCGCCAGCAGGGGCATCGGGACAGCCAACAATGAGCAGTTCTTC. This translates into CASRGIGTANNEQFF. This chain connects TRBV5-1 to TRBJ2-1; TRBD1 aligns across 7 bases. The junction had 10 bases not matched to a gene; V was cut back by 5 bases and J by 5 bases. CDR1 and CDR2 (germline): SGHRS, YFSETQ. This CDR3 has 15 residues.

This clone was seen a handful of times. The V and J genes are TRBV7-9 and TRBJ2-3; the match to TRBD2 covers 14 bases. CDR3 length equals 15 residues. V shed 6 bases and J 6 bases; nucleotides not matched to a gene: 5. Germline V lookup: CDR1 SEHNR, CDR2 FQNEAQ (reference sequence). CDR3 loop: CASSQRLAGGDTQYF. The CDR3 bases are TGTGCCAGCAGTCAGAGACTAGCGGGGGGGGATACGCAGTATTTT.

This sequence joins TRBV10-3 and TRBJ2-7; D is possibly TRBD2 (6 bases). V lost 4 bases to trimming and J lost 7 bases, with 11 bases between them. This CDR3 contains 12 residues. CDR1 is ENHRY and CDR2 is SYGVKD in the germline V gene. The CDR3 coding sequence is TGTGCCATCAGTGGGGCGGGGAGGGAGCAGTACTTC. It is translated as CAISGAGREQYF.

V is TRBV28 and J is TRBJ1-1, with 7 bases fitting TRBD1. The V and J ends lost 10 bases and 3 bases, in that order; junction bases with no gene match: 14. This CDR3 region has 15 residues. From germline, CDR1 is MDHEN and CDR2 SYDVKM. The CDR3 sequence is CAIGEAGGFDTEAFF. The CDR3 DNA follows: TGTGCCATCGGAGAGGCAGGGGGTTTTGACACTGAAGCTTTCTTT.

CDR3: CASGYMEGIDEQYF. The CDR3 DNA reads TGTGCCAGCGGGTATATGGAGGGGATCGACGAGCAGTACTTC. The chain carries TRBV6-5 and TRBJ2-7, with TRBD2 as a possible D gene (6 bases). V shed 8 bases and J shed 5 bases, with 19 bases lying between them. In germline, CDR1 is MNHEY, CDR2 SVGAGI. CDR3 length: 14 amino acids.

The CDR3 region is CASSTREDSPLHF. In DNA, the CDR3 is TGTGCCAGCAGCACCCGCGAGGATTCACCCCTCCACTTT. The chain employs TRBV9 and TRBJ1-6; D unresolved. This CDR3 is built from 13 residues. Germline lookup yields CDR1 SGDLS and CDR2 YYNGEE. The V end lost 4 bases, the J end lost 8 bases, and 10 bases lay between the germline ends.

The sample holds a few counts of this clone. The chain is built from TRBV20-1 and TRBJ1-2; no firm D call. The CDR3 consists of 10 residues. The V end was cut by 5 bases, the J end by 8 bases, with 9 bases between. Germline V gives CDR1 DFQATT, CDR2 SNEGSKA (reference sequence). CDR3 DNA: TGCAGTGCTCATCCAGAAGGCTACACCTTC. Its protein product is CSAHPEGYTF.